The T cell receptor beta chain under discussion was sequenced for a study of cytomegalovirus exposure and HLA in healthy donors. Whole-study findings and limits: Later, an analysis found that common viral pathogens appeared to be linked with several of the most significant clusters.

Vbeta (60) and Jbeta (13) primers were used in the PCR. Sequencing was performed with immunoSEQ multiplex PCR; in TCRdb, only in-frame clones are kept and a portion is missing. The sample includes about 120,000 clones, about 68% seen only once; the top ten take 7.5% to 9.5%. The germline V and J ends were trimmed by 8 bases and 4 bases, with 12 bases remaining between them. Germline V gene sequence: CDR1 MDHEN, CDR2 SYDVKM. The length of the CDR3 is 12 residues. Comment on this clone: Its antigen remains unidentified.

What was sequenced was PBMCs. The receptor comes from a middle-aged woman in good health and CMV-seropositive. The rearrangement joins TRBV28 to TRBJ2-7, with D possibly being TRBD2 (6 bases). The CDR3 loop reads CASSGERYEQYF. DNA of the CDR3: TGTGCCAGCTCGGGGGAGAGGTACGAGCAGTACTTC.